These 9 T cell receptor beta chains were all obtained from the same sample, sequenced in a study of technical replicates of blood from a few donors. TCRdb's table, derived via immunoSEQ multiplex PCR, lists solely in-frame clones and lacks some. The table lists about 75,000 clones, around 97% of them singletons, with 0.18% in the top ten. The sample consisted of T cells isolated from PBMCs. Source of these receptors: a human donor in good health.

The V gene is TRBV25-1, the J gene TRBJ1-2, with unresolved D. CDR3 length: 15 amino acids. Trimming removed 0 bases from V and 8 bases from J, with 16 bases in between. Germline loops: CDR1 MGHDK, CDR2 SYGVNS. CDR3 nucleotide sequence: TGTGCCAGCAGTGAATATCCGGAGGGCTCGCAGGGCTACACCTTC. Its protein is CASSEYPEGSQGYTF.

The chain has TRBV9 and TRBJ2-1, with TRBD2 matching over 9 bases. The CDR3 totals 16 residues. V lost 0 bases, J lost 2 bases, and 3 bases stayed unmatched. CDR1 is SGDLS, CDR2 YYNGEE, per germline. The CDR3 DNA reads TGTGCCAGCAGCGTAGGCGCTAGCGGGACCTACAATGAGCAGTTCTTC. It codes for CASSVGASGTYNEQFF. The full variable domain, in which reference TRBV9 and TRBJ2-1 provide the parts outside the CDR3, is DSGVTQTPKHLITATGQRVTLRCSPRSGDLSVYWYQQSLDQGLQFLIQYYNGEERAKGNILERFSAQQFPDLHSELNLSSLELGDSALYFCASSVGASGTYNEQFFGPGTRLTVL.

The chain links TRBV2 to TRBJ1-5; possible D gene TRBD1, 6 bases. Trimming took off 3 bases at V and 1 base at J, with 10 bases between the two ends. The CDR3 length is 15 residues. Germline-derived CDR1 and CDR2 are SNHLY and FYNNEI. The CDR3 reads CASSEGGPSNQPQHF. Here the CDR3 DNA reads TGTGCCAGCAGTGAGGGGGGGCCGAGCAATCAGCCCCAGCATTTT. Based on the CDR3 plus reference TRBV2 and TRBJ1-5, the full variable domain is EPEVTQTPSHQVTQMGQEVILRCVPISNHLYFYWYRQILGQKVEFLVSFYNNEISEKSEIFDDQFSVERPDGSNFTLKIRSTKLEDSAMYFCASSEGGPSNQPQHFGDGTRLSIL.

V usage is TRBV6-5 and J usage is TRBJ2-7; weak D call: TRBD2 (6 bases). The CDR3 is 15 residues long. V lost 1 base, J lost 4 bases, and 14 bases lay in between. CDR1 is MNHEY and CDR2 is SVGAGI in the germline V gene. The CDR3 is CASSYFGAGRYEQYF. Written as DNA, the CDR3 is TGTGCCAGCAGTTACTTCGGGGCGGGACGGTACGAGCAGTACTTC.

This rearrangement joins TRBV27 to TRBJ2-5; 9 bases agree with TRBD1. Germline V CDR1 and CDR2: MNHEY, SMNVEV (reference sequence). J was trimmed by 2 bases and V by 5 bases; bases with no gene match: 6. The CDR3 totals 15 residues. The CDR3 reads CASSTYRGLQETQYF. Written as DNA, the CDR3 is TGTGCCAGCAGTACATACAGGGGGCTACAAGAGACCCAGTACTTC.

The rearrangement uses TRBV7-2 and TRBJ2-7; no clear D gene. The CDR3 runs to 11 residues. The germline CDR1 and CDR2 sequences are SGHTA and FQGNSA. Deletions cut 4 bases from V and 3 bases from J, with 4 bases between. The CDR3 DNA reads TGTGCCAGCAGCTCCCACTACGAGCAGTACTTC. Its translation is CASSSHYEQYF.

The rearrangement links TRBV30 to TRBJ1-2; weak D call: TRBD1 (5 bases). This CDR3 has 13 residues. From germline, CDR1 is GTSNPN and CDR2 SVGIG (reference sequence). V shed 3 bases and J shed 2 bases, with 10 bases lying between them. CDR3 amino acids: CAWRIQENYGYTF. DNA of the CDR3: TGTGCCTGGAGGATACAGGAGAACTATGGCTACACCTTC.

The chain has TRBV7-9 and TRBJ2-5; tentatively, D is TRBD2 (6 bases). Germline V gives CDR1 SEHNR, CDR2 FQNEAQ (reference sequence). V lost 5 bases, J lost 4 bases, and 14 bases lay in between. The CDR3 consists of 14 residues. The CDR3 reads CASSPSAGVETQYF. CDR3 sequence (DNA): TGTGCCAGCAGCCCTAGCGCTGGGGTAGAGACCCAGTACTTC.

V is TRBV5-1 and J is TRBJ2-1; a weak D match, TRBD1 (5 bases). CDR3 length: 12 residues. The germline V gene has CDR1 SGHRS and CDR2 YFSETQ. V lost 1 base and J lost 14, with 13 bases in between. The CDR3 loop reads CASSLLQDQKFF. CDR3 DNA sequence: TGCGCCAGCAGCTTGCTACAGGACCAAAAGTTCTTC.